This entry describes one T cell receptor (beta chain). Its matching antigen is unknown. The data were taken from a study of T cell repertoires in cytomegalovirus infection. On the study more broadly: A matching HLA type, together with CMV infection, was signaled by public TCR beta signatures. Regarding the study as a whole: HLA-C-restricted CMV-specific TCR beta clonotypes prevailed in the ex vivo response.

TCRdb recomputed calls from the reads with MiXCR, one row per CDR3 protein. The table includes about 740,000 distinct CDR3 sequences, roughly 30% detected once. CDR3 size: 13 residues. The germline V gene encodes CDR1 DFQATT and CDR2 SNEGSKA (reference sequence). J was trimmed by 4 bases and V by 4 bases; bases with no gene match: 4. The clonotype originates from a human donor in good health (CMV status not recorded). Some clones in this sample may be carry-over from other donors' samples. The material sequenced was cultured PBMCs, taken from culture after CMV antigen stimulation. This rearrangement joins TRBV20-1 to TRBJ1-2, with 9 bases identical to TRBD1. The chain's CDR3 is CSAMDRGTYGYTF. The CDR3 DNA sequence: TGCAGTGCTATGGACAGGGGTACCTATGGCTACACCTTC.